This T cell receptor (beta chain) is drawn from a study of OX40 agonist ivuxolimab in advanced cancers. About the study: At just under 85% male, the cohort had a mean age of about 55 years, ranging from about 23 to 79. Partial response was recorded in three patients: one hepatocellular carcinoma and two cutaneous melanoma cases.

This clone has more than one count but fewer than ten. Its cognate antigen is unknown. Overall study results and limits: Antigen specificity of clonally expanded peripheral T cells was not established.

Blood samples were obtained at baseline, cycle 4 day 1, and cycle 7 day 1. Germline assignment: CDR1 SQVTM and CDR2 ANQGSEA. Trimming took off 3 bases at V and 3 bases at J, with 8 bases between the two ends. The CDR3 is 12 residues long. TCRdb's table, derived via immunoSEQ multiplex PCR, lists solely in-frame clones and lacks some. The sample lists tens of thousands of clones, under 90% occurring once. The source material was CD4+ or CD8+ T cells sorted from blood, sampled in a trial of the OX40 agonist ivuxolimab. This receptor was obtained from an adult with an advanced solid tumor such as melanoma, head and neck, liver or kidney cancer. The chain couples TRBV29-1 to TRBJ1-1; D unresolved. The chain's CDR3 is CSVDTAYTEAFF. CDR3 nucleotide sequence: TGCAGCGTTGACACCGCCTACACTGAAGCTTTCTTT.